This T cell receptor (beta chain) is from a study of identical twins. Everyone who donated was a healthy Caucasian. There are 15 residues in the CDR3. V shed 4 bases, J shed 2 bases, and the junction held 9 bases outside the gene matches. From germline, CDR1 is SGHRS and CDR2 YFSETQ. Study observations and caveats: The authors drew conclusions from cross-sectional statistical analysis rather than following the same donors. The presence of invariant MAIT and iNKT cells could partly confound analyses of zero-insertion sequences.

A universal primer site arose from template switching, and cDNA bore unique molecular identifiers. TCRdb analysed the 5' RACE reads with MiXCR anew, one entry per CDR3 protein. In the table there are hundreds of thousands of distinct CDR3 sequences, around 8.3% of which are singletons. This clonotype was seen ten or more times. Its antigen is unidentified. These same records also appear under a second study, on yellow fever vaccine responses in identical twins.

The V and J genes are TRBV5-1 and TRBJ2-7, with 7 bases matching TRBD1. The TCR comes from a woman aged 18-29 years in good health. The sequenced sample was PBMCs. CDR3 amino acids: CASSLGRQGPYEQYF. CDR3 bases: TGCGCCAGCAGCCTGGGACGACAGGGTCCCTACGAGCAGTACTTC.